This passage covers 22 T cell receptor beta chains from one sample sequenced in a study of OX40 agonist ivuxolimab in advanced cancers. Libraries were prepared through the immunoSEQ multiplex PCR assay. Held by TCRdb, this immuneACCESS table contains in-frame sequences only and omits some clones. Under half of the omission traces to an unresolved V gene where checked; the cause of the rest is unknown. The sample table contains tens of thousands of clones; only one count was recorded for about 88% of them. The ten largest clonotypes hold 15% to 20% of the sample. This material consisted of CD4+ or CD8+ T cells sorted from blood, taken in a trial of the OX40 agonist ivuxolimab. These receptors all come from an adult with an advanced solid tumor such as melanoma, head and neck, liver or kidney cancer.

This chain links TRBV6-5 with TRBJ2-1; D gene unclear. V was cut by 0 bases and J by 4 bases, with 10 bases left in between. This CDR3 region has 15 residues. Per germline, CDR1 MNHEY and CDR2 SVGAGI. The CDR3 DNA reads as TGTGCCAGCAGTTACTCGCACAGAGTTTACAATGAGCAGTTCTTC. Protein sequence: CASSYSHRVYNEQFF.

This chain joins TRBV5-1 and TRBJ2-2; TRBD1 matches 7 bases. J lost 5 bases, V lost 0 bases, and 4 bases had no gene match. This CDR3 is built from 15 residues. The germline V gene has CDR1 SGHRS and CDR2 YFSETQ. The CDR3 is CASSLEGARTGELFF. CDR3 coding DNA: TGCGCCAGCAGCTTGGAGGGGGCGCGGACCGGGGAGCTGTTTTTT.

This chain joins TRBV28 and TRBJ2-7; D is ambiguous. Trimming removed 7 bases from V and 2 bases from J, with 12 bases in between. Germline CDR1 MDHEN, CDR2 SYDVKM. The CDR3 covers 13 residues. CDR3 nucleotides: TGTGCCAGCACCCTCACTTCTCCCTACGAGCAGTACTTC. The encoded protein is CASTLTSPYEQYF.

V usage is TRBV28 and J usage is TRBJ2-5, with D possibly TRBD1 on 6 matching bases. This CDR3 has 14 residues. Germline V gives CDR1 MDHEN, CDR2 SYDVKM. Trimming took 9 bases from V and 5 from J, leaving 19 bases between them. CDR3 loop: CASTRAGGLETQYF. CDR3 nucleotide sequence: TGTGCCAGTACGAGGGCTGGGGGCCTGGAGACCCAGTACTTC.

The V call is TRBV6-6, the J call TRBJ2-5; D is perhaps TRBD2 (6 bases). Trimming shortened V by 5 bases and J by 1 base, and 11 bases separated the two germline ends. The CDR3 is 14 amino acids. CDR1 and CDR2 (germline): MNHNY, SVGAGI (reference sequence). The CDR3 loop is CASSPPGLQETQYF. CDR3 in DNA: TGTGCCAGCAGTCCCCCGGGACTCCAAGAGACCCAGTACTTC.

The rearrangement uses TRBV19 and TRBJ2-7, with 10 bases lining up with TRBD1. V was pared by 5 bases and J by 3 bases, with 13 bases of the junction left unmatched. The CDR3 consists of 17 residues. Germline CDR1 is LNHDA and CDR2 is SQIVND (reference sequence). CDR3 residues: CASSSSPGQGRIYEQYF. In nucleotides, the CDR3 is TGTGCCAGTAGTTCGTCACCGGGACAGGGGCGCATCTACGAGCAGTACTTC.

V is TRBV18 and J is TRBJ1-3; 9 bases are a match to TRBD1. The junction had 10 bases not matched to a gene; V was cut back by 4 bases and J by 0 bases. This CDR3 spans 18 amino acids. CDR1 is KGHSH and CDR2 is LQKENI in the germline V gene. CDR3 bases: TGTGCCAGCTCACAGGGACAGGGTCCTTTCCACTCTGGAAACACCATATATTTT. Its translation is CASSQGQGPFHSGNTIYF.

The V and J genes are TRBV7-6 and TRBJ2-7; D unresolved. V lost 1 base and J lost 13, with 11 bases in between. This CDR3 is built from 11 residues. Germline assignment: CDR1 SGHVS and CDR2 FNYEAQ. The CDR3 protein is CASSLGSKLYF. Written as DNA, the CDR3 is TGTGCCAGCAGCTTAGGTTCGAAGTTATACTTC.

The CDR3 nucleotides are TGTGCCAGCAGCTATGGGTTGGATACGCAGTATTTT. Amino acid sequence: CASSYGLDTQYF. The chain combines TRBV2 with TRBJ2-3; no firm D call. Trimming shortened V by 6 bases and J by 6 bases, and 10 bases separated the two germline ends. The CDR3 contains 12 residues. Germline V gene data show CDR1 as SNHLY and CDR2 as FYNNEI. The full variable domain, in which reference TRBV2 and TRBJ2-3 provide the parts outside the CDR3, is EPEVTQTPSHQVTQMGQEVILRCVPISNHLYFYWYRQILGQKVEFLVSFYNNEISEKSEIFDDQFSVERPDGSNFTLKIRSTKLEDSAMYFCASSYGLDTQYFGPGTRLTVL.

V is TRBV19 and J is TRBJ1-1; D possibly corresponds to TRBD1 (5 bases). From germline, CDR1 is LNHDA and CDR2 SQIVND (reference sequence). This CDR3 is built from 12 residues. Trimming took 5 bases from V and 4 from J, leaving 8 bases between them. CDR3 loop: CASSLGVTEAFF. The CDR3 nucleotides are TGTGCCAGTAGTTTAGGGGTCACTGAAGCTTTCTTT.

CDR3: CASSPRLPGSYNEQFF. CDR3 nucleotides: TGCGCCAGCAGCCCCCGGCTACCGGGGTCCTACAATGAGCAGTTCTTC. The chain uses TRBV4-1 and TRBJ2-1, with D possibly TRBD2 on 5 matching bases. Trimming removed 4 bases from V and 1 base from J, with 14 bases in between. The CDR3 contains 16 residues. In germline, CDR1 is MGHRA, CDR2 YSYEKL.

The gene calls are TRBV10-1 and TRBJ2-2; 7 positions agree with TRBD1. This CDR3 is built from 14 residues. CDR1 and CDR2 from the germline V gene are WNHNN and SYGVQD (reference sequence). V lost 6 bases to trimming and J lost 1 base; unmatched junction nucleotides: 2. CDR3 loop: CASRQGENTGELFF. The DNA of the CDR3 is TGCGCCAGCAGGCAGGGGGAGAACACCGGGGAGCTGTTTTTT.

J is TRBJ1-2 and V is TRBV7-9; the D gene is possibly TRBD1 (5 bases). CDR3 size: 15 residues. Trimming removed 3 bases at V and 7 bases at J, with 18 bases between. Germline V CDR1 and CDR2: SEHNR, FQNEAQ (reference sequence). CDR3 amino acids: CASSLRGNQGFGYTF. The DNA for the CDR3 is TGTGCCAGCAGCTTGCGGGGGAACCAGGGCTTTGGCTACACCTTC.

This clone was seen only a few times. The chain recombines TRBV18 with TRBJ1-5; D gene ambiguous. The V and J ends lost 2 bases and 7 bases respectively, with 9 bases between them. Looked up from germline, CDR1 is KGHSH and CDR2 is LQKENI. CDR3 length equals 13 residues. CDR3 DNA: TGTGCCAGCTCACCAATCGACGGGCAGCCCCAGCATTTT. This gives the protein CASSPIDGQPQHF.

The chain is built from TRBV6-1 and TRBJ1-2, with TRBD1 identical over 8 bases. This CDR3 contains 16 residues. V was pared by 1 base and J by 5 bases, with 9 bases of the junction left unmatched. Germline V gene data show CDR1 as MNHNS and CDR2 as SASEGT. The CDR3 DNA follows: TGTGCCAGCAGTGAAGATAGTTATACAGGGGGTTATGGCTACACCTTC. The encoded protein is CASSEDSYTGGYGYTF.

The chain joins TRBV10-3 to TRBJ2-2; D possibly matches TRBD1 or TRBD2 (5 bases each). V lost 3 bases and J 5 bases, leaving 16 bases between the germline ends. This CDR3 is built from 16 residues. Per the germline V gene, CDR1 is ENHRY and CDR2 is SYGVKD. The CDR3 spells CAISDNGGEVTGELFF. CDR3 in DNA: TGTGCCATCAGTGATAATGGGGGAGAGGTGACCGGGGAGCTGTTTTTT.

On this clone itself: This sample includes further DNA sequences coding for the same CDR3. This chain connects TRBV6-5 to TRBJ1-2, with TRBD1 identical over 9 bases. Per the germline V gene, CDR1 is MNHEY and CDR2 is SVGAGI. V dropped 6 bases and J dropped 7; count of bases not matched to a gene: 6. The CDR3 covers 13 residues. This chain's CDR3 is CASSAQGAGGYTF. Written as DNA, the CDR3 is TGTGCCAGCAGCGCACAGGGGGCCGGTGGCTACACCTTC.

The CDR3 is CASSLSRRGRSEKLFF. The CDR3 region has the DNA TGTGCCAGCAGTTTATCAAGAAGAGGGAGGAGTGAAAAACTGTTTTTT. The chain employs TRBV28 and TRBJ1-4, with unresolved D. Per germline, CDR1 MDHEN and CDR2 SYDVKM. The germline V and J ends were trimmed by 1 base and 7 bases, with 16 bases remaining between them. The CDR3 spans 16 residues.

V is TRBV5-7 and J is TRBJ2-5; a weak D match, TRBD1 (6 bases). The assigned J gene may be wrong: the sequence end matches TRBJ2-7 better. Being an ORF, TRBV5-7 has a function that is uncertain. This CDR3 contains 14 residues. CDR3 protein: CASSIRDIYYEQYF. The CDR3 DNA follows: TGTGCCAGCAGCATCCGGGACATTTACTACGAGCAGTACTTC.

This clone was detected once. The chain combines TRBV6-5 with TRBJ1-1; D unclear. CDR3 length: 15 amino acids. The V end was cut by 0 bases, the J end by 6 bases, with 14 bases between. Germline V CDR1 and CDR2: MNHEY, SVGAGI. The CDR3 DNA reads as TGTGCCAGCAGTTACTCTCGGGTTAGTCACTCTGAAGCTTTCTTT. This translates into CASSYSRVSHSEAFF.

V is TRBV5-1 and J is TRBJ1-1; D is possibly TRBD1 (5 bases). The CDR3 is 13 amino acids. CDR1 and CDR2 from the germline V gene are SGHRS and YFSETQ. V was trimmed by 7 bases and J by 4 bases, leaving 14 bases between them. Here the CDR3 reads CASAKRGGTEAFF. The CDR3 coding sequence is TGCGCCAGCGCCAAGAGGGGCGGCACTGAAGCTTTCTTT.

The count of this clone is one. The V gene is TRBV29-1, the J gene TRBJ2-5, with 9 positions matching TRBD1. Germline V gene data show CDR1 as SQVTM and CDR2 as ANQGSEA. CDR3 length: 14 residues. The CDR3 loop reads CSTGGEFDSETQYF. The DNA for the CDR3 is TGCTCCACAGGGGGCGAATTTGACTCGGAGACCCAGTACTTC. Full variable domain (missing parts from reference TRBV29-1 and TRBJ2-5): SAVISQKPSRDICQRGTSLTIQCQVDSQVTMMFWYRQQPGQSLTLIATANQGSEATYESGFVIDKFPISRPNLTFSTLTVSNMSPEDSSIYLCSTGGEFDSETQYFGPGTRLLVL.